This TCR beta chain was identified in a study of blood T cell repertoires in COVID-19. Turning to the study itself: Researchers got acute and convalescent COVID-19 samples from the United States, Italy and Spain.

Trimming cost V 0 bases and J 5 bases; bases outside gene matches: 7. This CDR3 has 16 residues. Germline V gene sequence: CDR1 MGHRA, CDR2 YSYEKL. This table comes from immunoSEQ multiplex PCR, and its TCRdb copy is limited to in-frame clones, with some not included. The profile covers 130,000 or so clones, with 88% appearing a single time and roughly 1.4% taken by the ten largest. Sequenced input: peripheral blood. The chain combines TRBV4-1 with TRBJ2-5, with 9 nucleotides matching TRBD2. The source of this sequence is a human donor in a cohort sampled during active COVID-19. In nucleotides, the CDR3 is TGCGCCAGCAGCCAAGATTCCGCGGGGGGGTGGGAGACCCAGTACTTC. The encoded protein is CASSQDSAGGWETQYF.